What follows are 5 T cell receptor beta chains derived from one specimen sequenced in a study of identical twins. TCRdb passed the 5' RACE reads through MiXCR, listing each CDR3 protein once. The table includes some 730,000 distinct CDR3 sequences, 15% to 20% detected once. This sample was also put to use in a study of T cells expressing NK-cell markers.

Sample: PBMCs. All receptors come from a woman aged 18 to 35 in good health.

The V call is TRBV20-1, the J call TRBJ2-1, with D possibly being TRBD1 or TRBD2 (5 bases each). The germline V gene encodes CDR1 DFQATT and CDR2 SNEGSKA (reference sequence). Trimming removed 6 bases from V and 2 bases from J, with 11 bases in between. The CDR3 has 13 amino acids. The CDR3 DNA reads TGCAGTGCCACTGGGGGTACCTACAATGAGCAGTTCTTC. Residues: CSATGGTYNEQFF.

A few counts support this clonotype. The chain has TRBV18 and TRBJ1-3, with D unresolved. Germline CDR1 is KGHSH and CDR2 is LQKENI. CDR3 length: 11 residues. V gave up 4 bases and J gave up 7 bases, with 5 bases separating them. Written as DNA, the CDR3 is TGTGCCAGCTCACAGGGTAACACCATATATTTT. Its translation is CASSQGNTIYF.

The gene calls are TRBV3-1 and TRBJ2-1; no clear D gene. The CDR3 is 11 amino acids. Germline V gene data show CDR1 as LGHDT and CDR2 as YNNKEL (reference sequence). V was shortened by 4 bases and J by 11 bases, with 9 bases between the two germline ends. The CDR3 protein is CASSLGNQQFF. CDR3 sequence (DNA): TGTGCCAGCAGCCTGGGGAATCAGCAGTTCTTC.

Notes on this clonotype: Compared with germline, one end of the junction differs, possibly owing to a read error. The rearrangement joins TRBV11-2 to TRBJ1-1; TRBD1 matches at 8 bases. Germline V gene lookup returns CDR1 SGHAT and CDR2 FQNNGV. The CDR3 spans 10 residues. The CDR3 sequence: CATPSEGQAF. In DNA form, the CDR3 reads TGTGCCACCCCATCCGAGGGACAGGCATTT.

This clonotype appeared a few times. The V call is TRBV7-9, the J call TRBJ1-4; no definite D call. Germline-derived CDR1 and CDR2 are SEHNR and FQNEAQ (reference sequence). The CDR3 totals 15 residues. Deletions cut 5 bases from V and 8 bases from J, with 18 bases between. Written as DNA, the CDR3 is TGTGCCAGCAGCCCACTGGCCCAGATTTACGAAAAACTGTTTTTT. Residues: CASSPLAQIYEKLFF.